This T cell receptor beta chain was observed in a study of T-cell reconstitution after alpha-beta-depleted transplantation in children. This CDR3 spans 19 amino acids. Germline V gene data show CDR1 as SGHAT and CDR2 as FQNNGV. V was pared by 5 bases and J by 0 bases, with 23 bases between. Using unique molecular identifiers, the investigators prepared the TCRbeta library. Via MiXCR, TCRdb re-called the PCR reads, giving one row per CDR3 protein. Seen here are 450,000 to 600,000 distinct CDR3 sequences, 32% observed once, and the top ten hold more than 2%. The rearrangement uses TRBV11-2 and TRBJ1-5; TRBD1 is a possible D gene (6 bases). The sequencing here drew on PBMCs from the stem cell graft donor, taken from the stem cell graft. The clonotype originates from a human donor who donated a stem cell graft to a child with aplastic anemia. CDR3 residues: CASSNKLGHGMYSNQPQHF. CDR3 coding DNA: TGTGCCAGCAGCAATAAGCTGGGACATGGGATGTATAGCAATCAGCCCCAGCATTTT.